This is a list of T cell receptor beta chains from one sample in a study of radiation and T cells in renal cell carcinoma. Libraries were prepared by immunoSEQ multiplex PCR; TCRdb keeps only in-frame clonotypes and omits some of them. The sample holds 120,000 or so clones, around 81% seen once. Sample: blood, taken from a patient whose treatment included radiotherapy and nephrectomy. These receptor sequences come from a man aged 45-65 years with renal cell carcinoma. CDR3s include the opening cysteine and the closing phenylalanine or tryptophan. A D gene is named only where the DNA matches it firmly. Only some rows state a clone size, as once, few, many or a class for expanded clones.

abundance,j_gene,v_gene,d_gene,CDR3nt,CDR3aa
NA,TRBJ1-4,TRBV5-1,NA,TGCGCCAGCAGCTTGCTTGGAGATGAAAAACTGTTTTTT,CASSLLGDEKLFF
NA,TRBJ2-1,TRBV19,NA,TGTGCCAGTCAGGACTACAGGGGATGGAATGAGCAGTTCTTC,CASQDYRGWNEQFF
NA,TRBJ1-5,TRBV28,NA,TGTGCCAGCAGAGCAGGGTTTAGCAATCAGCCCCAGCATTTT,CASRAGFSNQPQHF
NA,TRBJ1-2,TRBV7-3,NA,TGTGCCAGCAGCTTAATACCGAACTCATCCCCGTATGGCTACACCTTC,CASSLIPNSSPYGYTF
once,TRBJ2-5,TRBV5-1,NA,TGCGCCAGCAGCTTGGATACCCGGGGAGAGACCCAGTACTTC,CASSLDTRGETQYF
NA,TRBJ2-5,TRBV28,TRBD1,TGTGCCAGCAGGGGACAGGTGGCGACCCAGTACTTC,CASRGQVATQYF
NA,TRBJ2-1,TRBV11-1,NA,TGTGCCAGCAGCTTCGGGTCCCACAATGAGCAGTTCTTC,CASSFGSHNEQFF
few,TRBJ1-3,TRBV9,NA,TGTGCCAGTGCTCCCTCTGGAAACACCATATATTTT,CASAPSGNTIYF
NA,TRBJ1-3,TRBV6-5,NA,TGTGCCAGCAGTTACCAAGTGACCTCTGGAAACACCATATATTTT,CASSYQVTSGNTIYF
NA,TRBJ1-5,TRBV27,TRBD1,TGTGCCAGCGGAATACAGGGGAATCAGCCCCAGCATTTT,CASGIQGNQPQHF
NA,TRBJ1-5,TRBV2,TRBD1,TGTGCCAGCAGTGTTGGACTCTACAGGGGGCATCAGCCCCAGCATTTT,CASSVGLYRGHQPQHF
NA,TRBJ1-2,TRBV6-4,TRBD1,TGTGCCAGCAGTGACTCGCCGGGACAGGGGAGCTATGGCTACACCTTC,CASSDSPGQGSYGYTF
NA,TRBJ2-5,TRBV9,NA,TGTGCCAGCAGCGTATATTACAGGGTTGGGGAGACCCAGTACTTC,CASSVYYRVGETQYF
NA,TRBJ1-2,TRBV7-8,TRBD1,TGTGCCAGCAGCCTTAGGACAGGGCTTACTGGCTACACCTTC,CASSLRTGLTGYTF
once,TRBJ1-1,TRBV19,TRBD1,TGTGCCAGTGGAAGGGACAGGGACACTGAAGCTTTCTTT,CASGRDRDTEAFF
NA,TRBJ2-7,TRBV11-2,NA,TGTGCCAGCAGCTTAGACAGGAACTACGAGCAGTACTTC,CASSLDRNYEQYF
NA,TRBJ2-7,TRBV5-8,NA,TGTGCCAGCAGTCCAAGCAGCTTGAATCCCAGGCAGAGCGTCTACGAGCAGTACTTC,CASSPSSLNPRQSVYEQYF
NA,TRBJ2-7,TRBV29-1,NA,TGCAGCGTTGGGTTATGGCAGGGAAACTACGAGCAGTACTTC,CSVGLWQGNYEQYF
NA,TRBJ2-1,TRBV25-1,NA,TGTGCCAGCAGTGAATCCACCTCATGGGGGAGCTCCTACAATGAGCAGTTCTTC,CASSESTSWGSSYNEQFF
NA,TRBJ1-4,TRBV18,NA,TGTGCCAGCTCCCCCGACCTCGCAACTAATGAAAAACTGTTTTTT,CASSPDLATNEKLFF
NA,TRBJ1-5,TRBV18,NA,TGTGCCAGCTCCCCTTCCGGCTGGAGCAATCAGCCCCAGCATTTT,CASSPSGWSNQPQHF
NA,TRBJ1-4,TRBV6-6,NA,TGTGCCAGCAGTTACAGGGAAAGGGGGGAAAAACTGTTTTTT,CASSYRERGEKLFF
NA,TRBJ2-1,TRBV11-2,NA,TGTGCCAGCAGCTCTACCCTGGGGGGTGTCCTACCGCGGGAGCAGTTCTTC,CASSSTLGGVLPREQFF
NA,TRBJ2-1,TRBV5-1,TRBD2,TGCGCCAGCAGCGAGAGCGGGAGCTACAATGAGCAGTTCTTC,CASSESGSYNEQFF
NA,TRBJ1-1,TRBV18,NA,TGTGCCAGCTCACGGAGTTCGAACACTGAAGCTTTCTTT,CASSRSSNTEAFF
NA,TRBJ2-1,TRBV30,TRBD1,TGTGCCTGGAGTCCCCCGGGACAGGGAGGCTACAATGAGCAGTTCTTC,CAWSPPGQGGYNEQFF
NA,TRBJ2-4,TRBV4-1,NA,TGCGCCAGCAGCCAAGGGAACGGACAAAACATTCAGTACTTC,CASSQGNGQNIQYF
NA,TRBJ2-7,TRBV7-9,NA,TGTGCCAGCAGCTTTAGCAGGGAGGCCCACGAGCAGTACTTC,CASSFSREAHEQYF
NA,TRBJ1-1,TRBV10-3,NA,TGTGCCATCAGGACGTTCGGGACTGAAGCTTTCTTT,CAIRTFGTEAFF
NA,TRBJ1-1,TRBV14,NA,TGTGCCAGCAGCCAAGGAGGTTGGAGGACTGAAGCTTTCTTT,CASSQGGWRTEAFF
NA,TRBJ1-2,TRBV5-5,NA,TGTGCCAGCAGTCCCCAGGCGGACAACTATGGCTACACCTTC,CASSPQADNYGYTF
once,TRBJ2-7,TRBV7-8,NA,TGTGCCAGCAGCGATGGGAACAGGGTAACGGAGGAGCAGTACTTC,CASSDGNRVTEEQYF
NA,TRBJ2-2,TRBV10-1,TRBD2,TGCGCCAGCAGTGAGCTGCGCGGGAGCACCGGGGAGCTGTTTTTT,CASSELRGSTGELFF
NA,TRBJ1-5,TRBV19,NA,TGTGCCAGTAGTATTGGGGGGGGAAGCAATCAGCCCCAGCATTTT,CASSIGGGSNQPQHF
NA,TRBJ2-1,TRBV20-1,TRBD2,TGCAGTGCTAGTGATCCGGGGGGGCAGTTCTTC,CSASDPGGQFF
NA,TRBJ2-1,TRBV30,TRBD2,TGTGCCTGGAGTCGCGGGGGGGCCTCGAATGAGCAGTTCTTC,CAWSRGGASNEQFF
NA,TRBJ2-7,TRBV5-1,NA,TGCGCCAGCAGCTTGGCGGAGGCTCAGGGAATTGGCGAGCAGTACTTC,CASSLAEAQGIGEQYF
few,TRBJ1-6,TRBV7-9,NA,TGTGCCAGCAGCTACCGCGACAATTCACCCCTCCACTTT,CASSYRDNSPLHF
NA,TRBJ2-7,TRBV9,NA,TGTGCCAGCAGCGAATCGACGGGTACGTCCTACGAGCAGTACTTC,CASSESTGTSYEQYF
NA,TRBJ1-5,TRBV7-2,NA,TGTGCCAGCAGCTTTTGGCTAAATCAGCCCCAGCATTTT,CASSFWLNQPQHF
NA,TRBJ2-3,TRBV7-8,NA,TGTGCCAGCAGCCCGAGAGCGGGCGCCGATACGCAGTATTTT,CASSPRAGADTQYF
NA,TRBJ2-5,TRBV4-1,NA,TGCGCCAGCAGCCAAGAGCGTGGGGCAGAGACCCAGTACTTC,CASSQERGAETQYF
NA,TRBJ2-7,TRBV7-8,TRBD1,TGTGCCAGCAGCTTAGTCAGGGACAGTCGCTCCTACGAGCAGTACTTC,CASSLVRDSRSYEQYF
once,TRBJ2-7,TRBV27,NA,TGTGCCAGCAGTTCCCGCAGGACCGACTACGAGCAGTACTTC,CASSSRRTDYEQYF
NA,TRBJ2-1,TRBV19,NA,TGTGCCAGTAGTAATCCGGGACTGGAGATCGATGAGCAGTTCTTC,CASSNPGLEIDEQFF
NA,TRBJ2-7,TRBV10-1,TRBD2,TGCGCCAGCAGCGCCAAACCGGGACTAGCGGAGTACGAGCAGTACTTC,CASSAKPGLAEYEQYF
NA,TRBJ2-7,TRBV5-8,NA,TGTGCCAGCAGCCTTTTAGGAAGGGTCAACGAGCAGTACTTC,CASSLLGRVNEQYF
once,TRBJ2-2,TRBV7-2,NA,TGTGCCAGCAGCCCGGGACGGTCGAACACCGGGGAGCTGTTTTTT,CASSPGRSNTGELFF
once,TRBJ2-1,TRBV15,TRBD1,TGTGCCACCAGCAGGGGACAGGGCCACAATGAGCAGTTCTTC,CATSRGQGHNEQFF
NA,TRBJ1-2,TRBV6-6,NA,TGTGCCAGCAGTCGTATGACAGGAGGATACTATGGCTACACCTTC,CASSRMTGGYYGYTF
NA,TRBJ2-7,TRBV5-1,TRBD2,TGCGCCAGCAGCTTGGGAGCGGGGGAAACCTACGAGCAGTACTTC,CASSLGAGETYEQYF
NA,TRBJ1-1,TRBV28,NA,TGTGCCAGCAGTTTATTGCAGGGGCAAATTGAAGCTTTCTTT,CASSLLQGQIEAFF
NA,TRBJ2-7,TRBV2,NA,TGTGCCAGCAGTGTCCAGGAAACCTACGAGCAGTACTTC,CASSVQETYEQYF
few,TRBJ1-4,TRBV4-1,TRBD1,TGCGCCAGCAGGAAAGGGGGACAGTCTGGAAAACTGTTTTTT,CASRKGGQSGKLFF
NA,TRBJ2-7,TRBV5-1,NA,TGCGCCAGCAGCTTGGATCGTAGGTCCTACGAGCAGTACTTC,CASSLDRRSYEQYF
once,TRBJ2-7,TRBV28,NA,TGTGCCAGCAGTCTCGAGCCCTTAAGCTCCTACGAGCAGTACTTC,CASSLEPLSSYEQYF
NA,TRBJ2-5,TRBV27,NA,TGTGCCAGCAGAGGAGGGTCCTGGGAGACCCAGTACTTC,CASRGGSWETQYF
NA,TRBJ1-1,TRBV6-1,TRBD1,TGTGCCAGCAGTGGAGGGGGCGCCGGGGACACTGAAGCTTTCTTT,CASSGGGAGDTEAFF